The clone carrying this T cell receptor (beta chain) is classed as hyperexpanded (1% or more). Memory CD4+ cells were defined as CD4+CD45RO+CD25-. Adaptor-ligated barcode primers were used to amplify TRBV12-4/TRBJ1-2 clonotypes. TCRdb re-called the multiplex PCR reads with MiXCR, one entry per CDR3 protein. The table lists roughly 140 distinct CDR3 sequences, about an eighth of them singletons. The J segment lost 8 bases and the V segment lost 4 bases, leaving 8 bases of the junction unmatched. The CDR3 totals 14 residues. This TCR came from a female donor with breast cancer. The specimen was memory CD4+ T cells sorted from blood. Indicated subset: memory CD4+ T cells, CD4+CD45RO+CD25-. The chain joins TRBV12-3 or TRBV12-4 to TRBJ1-2; 9 nucleotides line up with TRBD1. The CDR3 reads CASSWTGDEGGYTF. The CDR3 DNA is TGTGCCAGCAGTTGGACAGGGGATGAGGGCGGCTACACCTTC.